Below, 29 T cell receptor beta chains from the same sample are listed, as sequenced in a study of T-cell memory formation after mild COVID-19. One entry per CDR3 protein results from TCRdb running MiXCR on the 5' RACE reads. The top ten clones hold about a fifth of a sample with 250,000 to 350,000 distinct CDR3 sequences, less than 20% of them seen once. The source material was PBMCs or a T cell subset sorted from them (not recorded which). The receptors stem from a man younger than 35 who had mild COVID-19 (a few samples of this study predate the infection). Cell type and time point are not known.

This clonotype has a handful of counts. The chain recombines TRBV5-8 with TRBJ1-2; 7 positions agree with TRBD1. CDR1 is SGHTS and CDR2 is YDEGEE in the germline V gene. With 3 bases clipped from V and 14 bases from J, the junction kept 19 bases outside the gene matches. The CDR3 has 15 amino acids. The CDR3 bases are TGTGCCAGCAGCTACCTAACCGGGACAGTTTGGAGTGCGACCTTC. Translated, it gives CASSYLTGTVWSATF.

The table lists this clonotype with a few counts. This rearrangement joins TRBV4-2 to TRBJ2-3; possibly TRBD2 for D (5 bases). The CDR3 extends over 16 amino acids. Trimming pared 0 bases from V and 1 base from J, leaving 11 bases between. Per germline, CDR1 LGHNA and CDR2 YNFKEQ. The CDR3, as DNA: TGTGCCAGCAGCCAAGAGGCCACTAGACGCACAGATACGCAGTATTTT. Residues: CASSQEATRRTDTQYF.

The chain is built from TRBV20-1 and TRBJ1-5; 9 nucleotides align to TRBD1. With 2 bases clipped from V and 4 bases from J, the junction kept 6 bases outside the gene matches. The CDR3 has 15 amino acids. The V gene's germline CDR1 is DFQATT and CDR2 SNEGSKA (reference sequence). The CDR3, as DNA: TGCAGTGCTAGAAAACCGGGACAGGGAAATCAGCCCCAGCATTTT. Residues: CSARKPGQGNQPQHF.

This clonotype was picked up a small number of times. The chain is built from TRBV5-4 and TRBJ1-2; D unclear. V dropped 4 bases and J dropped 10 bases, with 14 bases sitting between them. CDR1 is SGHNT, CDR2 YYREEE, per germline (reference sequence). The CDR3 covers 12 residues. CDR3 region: CASSVPSGPYTF. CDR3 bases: TGTGCCAGCAGCGTACCGTCAGGTCCCTACACCTTC.

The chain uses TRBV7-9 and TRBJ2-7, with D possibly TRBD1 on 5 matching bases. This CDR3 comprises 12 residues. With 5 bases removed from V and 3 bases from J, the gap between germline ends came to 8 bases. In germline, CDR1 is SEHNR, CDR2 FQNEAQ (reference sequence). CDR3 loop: CASSHRSYEQYF. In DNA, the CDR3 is TGTGCCAGCAGCCACAGGAGCTACGAGCAGTACTTC. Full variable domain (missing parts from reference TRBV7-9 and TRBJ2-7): DTGVSQNPRHKITKRGQNVTFRCDPISEHNRLYWYRQTLGQGPEFLTYFQNEAQLEKSRLLSDRFSAERPKGSFSTLEIQRTEQGDSAMYLCASSHRSYEQYFGPGTRLTVT.

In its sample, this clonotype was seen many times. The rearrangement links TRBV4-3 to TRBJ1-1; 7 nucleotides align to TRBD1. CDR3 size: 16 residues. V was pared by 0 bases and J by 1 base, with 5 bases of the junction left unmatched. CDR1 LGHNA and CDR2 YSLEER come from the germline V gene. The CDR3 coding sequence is TGCGCCAGCAGCCAAGAGCCCCAGGGGGGGAACACTGAAGCTTTCTTT. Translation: CASSQEPQGGNTEAFF.

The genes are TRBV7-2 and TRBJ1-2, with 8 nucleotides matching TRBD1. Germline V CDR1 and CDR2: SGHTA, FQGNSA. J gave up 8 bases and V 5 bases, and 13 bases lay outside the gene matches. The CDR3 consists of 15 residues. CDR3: CASSPTGENLRGYTF. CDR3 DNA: TGTGCCAGCAGCCCGACAGGGGAGAATCTGAGGGGCTACACCTTC.

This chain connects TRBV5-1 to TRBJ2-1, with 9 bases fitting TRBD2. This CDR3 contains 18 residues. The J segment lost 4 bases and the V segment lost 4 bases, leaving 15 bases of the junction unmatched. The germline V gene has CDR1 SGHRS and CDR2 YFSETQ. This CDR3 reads CASSREPQAAGGYNEQFF. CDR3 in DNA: TGCGCCAGCAGCAGAGAACCTCAGGCGGCGGGAGGGTACAATGAGCAGTTCTTC.

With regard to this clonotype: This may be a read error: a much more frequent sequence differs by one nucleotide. This CDR3 reads CARSSHSNQPQHF. In nucleotides, the CDR3 is TGTGCCAGAAGTTCGCATAGCAATCAGCCCCAGCATTTT. The chain has TRBV6-2 or TRBV6-3 and TRBJ1-5; D not certain. This CDR3 is 13 amino acids long. Germline V lookup: CDR1 MNHEY, CDR2 SVGEGT.

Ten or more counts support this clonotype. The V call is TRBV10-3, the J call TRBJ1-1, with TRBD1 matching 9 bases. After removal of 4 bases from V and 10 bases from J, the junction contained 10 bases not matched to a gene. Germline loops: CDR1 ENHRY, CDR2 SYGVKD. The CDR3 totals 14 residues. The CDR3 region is CAISVQGAFMGAFF. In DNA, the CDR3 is TGTGCCATCAGTGTACAGGGGGCCTTTATGGGAGCTTTCTTT.

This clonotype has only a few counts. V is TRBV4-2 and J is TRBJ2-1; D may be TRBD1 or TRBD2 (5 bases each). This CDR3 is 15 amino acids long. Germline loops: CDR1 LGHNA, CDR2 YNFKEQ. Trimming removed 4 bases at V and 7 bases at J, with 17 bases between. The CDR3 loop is CASSLRDVEDNEQFF. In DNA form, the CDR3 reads TGTGCCAGCAGCCTAAGGGACGTGGAGGATAATGAGCAGTTCTTC.

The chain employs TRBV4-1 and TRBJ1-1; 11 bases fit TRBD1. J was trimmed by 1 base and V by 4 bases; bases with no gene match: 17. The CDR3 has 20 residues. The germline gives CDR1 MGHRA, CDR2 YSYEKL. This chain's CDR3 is CASSPLLTGTGGRSNTEAFF. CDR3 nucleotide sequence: TGCGCCAGCAGCCCTCTACTTACCGGGACAGGGGGACGATCGAACACTGAAGCTTTCTTT.

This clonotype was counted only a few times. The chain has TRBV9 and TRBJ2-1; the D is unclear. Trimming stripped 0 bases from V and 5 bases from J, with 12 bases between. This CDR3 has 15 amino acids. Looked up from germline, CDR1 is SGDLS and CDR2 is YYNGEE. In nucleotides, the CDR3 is TGTGCCAGCAGCGTAGTTGGTACCCCCCACAATGAGCAGTTCTTC. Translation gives CASSVVGTPHNEQFF.

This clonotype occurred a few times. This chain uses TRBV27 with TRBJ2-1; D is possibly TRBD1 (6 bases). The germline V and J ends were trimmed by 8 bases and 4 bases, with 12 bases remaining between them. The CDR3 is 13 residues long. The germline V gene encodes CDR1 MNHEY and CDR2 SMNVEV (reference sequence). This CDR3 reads CASWLQGYNEQFF. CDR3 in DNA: TGTGCCAGCTGGTTACAGGGTTACAATGAGCAGTTCTTC.

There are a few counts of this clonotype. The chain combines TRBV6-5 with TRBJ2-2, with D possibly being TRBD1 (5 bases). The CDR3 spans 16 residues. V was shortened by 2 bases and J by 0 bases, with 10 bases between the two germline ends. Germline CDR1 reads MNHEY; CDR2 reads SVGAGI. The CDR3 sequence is CASSYRSRANTGELFF. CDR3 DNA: TGTGCCAGCAGTTACCGAAGCAGGGCGAACACCGGGGAGCTGTTTTTT.

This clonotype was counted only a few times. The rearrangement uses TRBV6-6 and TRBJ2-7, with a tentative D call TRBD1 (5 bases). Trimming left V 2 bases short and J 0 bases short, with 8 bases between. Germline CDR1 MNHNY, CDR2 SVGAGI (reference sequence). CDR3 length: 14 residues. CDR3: CASSYRDSSYEQYF. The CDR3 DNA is TGTGCCAGCAGTTACCGTGACAGCTCCTACGAGCAGTACTTC.

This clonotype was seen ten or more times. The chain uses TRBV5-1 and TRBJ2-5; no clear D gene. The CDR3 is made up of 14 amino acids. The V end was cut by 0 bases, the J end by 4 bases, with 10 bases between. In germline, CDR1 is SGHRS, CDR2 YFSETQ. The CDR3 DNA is TGCGCCAGCAGCTTGGATCGACAACCAGAGACCCAGTACTTC. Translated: CASSLDRQPETQYF.

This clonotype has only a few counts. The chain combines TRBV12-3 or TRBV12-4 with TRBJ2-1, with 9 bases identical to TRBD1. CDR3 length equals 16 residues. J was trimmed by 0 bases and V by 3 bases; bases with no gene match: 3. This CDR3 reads CASSFSTGGSYNEQFF. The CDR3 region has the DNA TGTGCCAGCAGTTTTTCGACAGGGGGCTCCTACAATGAGCAGTTCTTC.

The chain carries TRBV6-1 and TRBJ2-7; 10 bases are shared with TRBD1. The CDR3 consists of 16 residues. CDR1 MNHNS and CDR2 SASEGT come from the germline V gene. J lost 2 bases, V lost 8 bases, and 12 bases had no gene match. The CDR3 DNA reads TGTGCCAGCTCATCTGGGACAGGGGACCCCCCCTACGAGCAGTACTTC. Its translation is CASSSGTGDPPYEQYF.

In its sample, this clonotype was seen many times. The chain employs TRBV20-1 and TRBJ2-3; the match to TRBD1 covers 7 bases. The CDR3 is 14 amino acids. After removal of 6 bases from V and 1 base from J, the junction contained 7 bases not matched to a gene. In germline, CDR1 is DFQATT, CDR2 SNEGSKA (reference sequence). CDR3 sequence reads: CSALTGTGTDTQYF. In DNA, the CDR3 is TGCAGTGCCCTGACCGGGACAGGCACAGATACGCAGTATTTT.

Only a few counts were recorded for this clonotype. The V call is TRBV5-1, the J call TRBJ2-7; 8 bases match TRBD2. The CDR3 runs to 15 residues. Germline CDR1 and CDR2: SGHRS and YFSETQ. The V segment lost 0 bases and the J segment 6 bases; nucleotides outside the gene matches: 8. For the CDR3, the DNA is TGCGCCAGCAGCTTGGCCCTAGCGGGCTCTGTCGAGCAGTACTTC. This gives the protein CASSLALAGSVEQYF.

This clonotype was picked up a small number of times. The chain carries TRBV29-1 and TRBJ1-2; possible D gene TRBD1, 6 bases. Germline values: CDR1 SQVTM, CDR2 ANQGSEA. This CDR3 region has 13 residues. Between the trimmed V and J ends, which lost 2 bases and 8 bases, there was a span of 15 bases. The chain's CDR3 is CSVEYGQGIGYTF. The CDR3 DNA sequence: TGCAGCGTTGAATATGGGCAGGGGATCGGCTACACCTTC.

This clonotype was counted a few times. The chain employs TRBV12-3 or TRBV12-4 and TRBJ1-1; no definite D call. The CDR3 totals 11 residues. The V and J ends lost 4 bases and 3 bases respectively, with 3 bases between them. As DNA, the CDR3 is TGTGCCAGCAGTTCTGACACTGAAGCTTTCTTT. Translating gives CASSSDTEAFF.

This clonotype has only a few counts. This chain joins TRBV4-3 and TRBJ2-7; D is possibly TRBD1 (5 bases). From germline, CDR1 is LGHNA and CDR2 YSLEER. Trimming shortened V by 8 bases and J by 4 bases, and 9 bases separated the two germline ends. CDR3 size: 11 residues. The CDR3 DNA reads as TGCGCCAGCGTACAGGTTTACGAGCAGTACGTC. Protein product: CASVQVYEQYV.

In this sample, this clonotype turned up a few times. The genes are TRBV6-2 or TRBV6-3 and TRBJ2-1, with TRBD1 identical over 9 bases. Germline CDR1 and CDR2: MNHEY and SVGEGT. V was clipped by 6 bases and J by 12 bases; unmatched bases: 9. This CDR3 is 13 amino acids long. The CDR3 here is CASRGTGPTPQFF. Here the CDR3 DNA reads TGTGCCAGCAGGGGGACAGGGCCGACACCGCAGTTCTTC.

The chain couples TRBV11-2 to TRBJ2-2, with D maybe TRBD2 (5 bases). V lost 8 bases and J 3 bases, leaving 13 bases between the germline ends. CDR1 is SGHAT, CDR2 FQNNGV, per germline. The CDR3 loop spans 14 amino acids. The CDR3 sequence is CASRGSDYTGELFF. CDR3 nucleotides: TGTGCCAGCCGGGGTAGCGATTACACCGGGGAGCTGTTTTTT.

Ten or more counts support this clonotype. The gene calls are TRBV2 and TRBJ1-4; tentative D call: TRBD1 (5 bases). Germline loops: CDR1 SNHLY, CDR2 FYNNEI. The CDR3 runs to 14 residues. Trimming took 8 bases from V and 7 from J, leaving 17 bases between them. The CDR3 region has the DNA TGTGCCAGCGGGGCAGGGAGATATGGTGAAAAACTGTTTTTT. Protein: CASGAGRYGEKLFF.

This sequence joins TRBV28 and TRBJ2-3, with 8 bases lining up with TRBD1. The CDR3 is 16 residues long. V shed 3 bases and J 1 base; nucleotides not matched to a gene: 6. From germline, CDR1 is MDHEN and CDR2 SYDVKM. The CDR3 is CASSFLPGQGTDTQYF. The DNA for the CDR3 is TGTGCCAGCAGTTTTTTACCGGGACAGGGCACAGATACGCAGTATTTT.

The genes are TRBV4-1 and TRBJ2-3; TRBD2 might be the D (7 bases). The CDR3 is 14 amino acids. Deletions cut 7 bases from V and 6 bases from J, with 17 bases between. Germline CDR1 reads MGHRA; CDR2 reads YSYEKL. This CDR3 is CASMGEGGPDTQYF. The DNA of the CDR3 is TGCGCCAGCATGGGCGAGGGGGGGCCGGATACGCAGTATTTT.